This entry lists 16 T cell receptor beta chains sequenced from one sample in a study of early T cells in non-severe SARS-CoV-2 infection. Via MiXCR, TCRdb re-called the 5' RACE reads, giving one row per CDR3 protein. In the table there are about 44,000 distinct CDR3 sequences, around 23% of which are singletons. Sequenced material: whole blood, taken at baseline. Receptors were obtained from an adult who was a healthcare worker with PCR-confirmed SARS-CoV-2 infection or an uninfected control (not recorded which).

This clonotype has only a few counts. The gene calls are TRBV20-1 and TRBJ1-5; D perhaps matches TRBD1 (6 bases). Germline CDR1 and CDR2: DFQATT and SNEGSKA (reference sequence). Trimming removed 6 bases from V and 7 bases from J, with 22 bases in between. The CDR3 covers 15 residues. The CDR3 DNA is TGCAGTGCGTATGGCCCCTGGGGGGCCGACCAGCCCCAGCATTTT. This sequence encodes CSAYGPWGADQPQHF.

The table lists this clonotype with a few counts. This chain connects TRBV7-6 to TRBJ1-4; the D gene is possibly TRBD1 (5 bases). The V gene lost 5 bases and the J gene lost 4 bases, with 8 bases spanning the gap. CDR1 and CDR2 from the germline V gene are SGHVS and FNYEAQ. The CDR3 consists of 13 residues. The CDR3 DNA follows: TGTGCCAGCAGCCCGACAGTTAATGAAAAACTGTTTTTT. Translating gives CASSPTVNEKLFF.

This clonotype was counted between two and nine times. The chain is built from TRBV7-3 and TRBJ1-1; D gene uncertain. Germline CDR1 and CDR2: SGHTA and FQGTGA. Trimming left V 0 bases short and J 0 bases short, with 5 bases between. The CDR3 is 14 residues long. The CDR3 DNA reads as TGTGCCAGCAGCTTAACGGGTGTGAACACTGAAGCTTTCTTT. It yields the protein CASSLTGVNTEAFF.

The CDR3 bases are TGTGCCAGCAGCTCCAGACACTCTGGGGGCACTGAAGCTTTCTTT. This codes for CASSSRHSGGTEAFF. The chain links TRBV9 to TRBJ1-1; D is possibly TRBD1 (5 bases). Germline V gives CDR1 SGDLS, CDR2 YYNGEE. The CDR3 is 15 residues long. The germline V and J ends were trimmed by 4 bases and 4 bases, with 17 bases remaining between them.

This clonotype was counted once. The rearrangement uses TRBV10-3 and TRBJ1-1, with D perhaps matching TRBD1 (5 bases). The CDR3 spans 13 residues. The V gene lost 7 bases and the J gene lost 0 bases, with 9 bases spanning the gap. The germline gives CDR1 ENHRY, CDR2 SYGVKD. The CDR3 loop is CAINWGMNTEAFF. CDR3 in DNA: TGTGCCATCAATTGGGGCATGAACACTGAAGCTTTCTTT.

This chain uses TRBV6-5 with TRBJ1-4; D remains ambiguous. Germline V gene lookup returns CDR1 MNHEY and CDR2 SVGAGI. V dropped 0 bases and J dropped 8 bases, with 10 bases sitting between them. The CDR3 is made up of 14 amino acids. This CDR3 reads CASSYSSREEKLFF. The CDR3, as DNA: TGTGCCAGCAGTTACTCAAGTAGAGAGGAAAAACTGTTTTTT.

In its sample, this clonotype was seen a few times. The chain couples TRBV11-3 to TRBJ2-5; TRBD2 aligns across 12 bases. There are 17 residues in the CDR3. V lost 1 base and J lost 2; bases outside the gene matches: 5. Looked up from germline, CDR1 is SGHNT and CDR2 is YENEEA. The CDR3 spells CASSLGLGLAGQETQYF. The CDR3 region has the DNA TGTGCCAGCAGCTTAGGGCTTGGACTAGCGGGGCAAGAGACCCAGTACTTC. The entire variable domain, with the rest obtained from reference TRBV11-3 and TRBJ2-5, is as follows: EAGVVQSPRYKIIEKKQPVAFWCNPISGHNTLYWYLQNLGQGPELLIRYENEEAVDDSQLPKDRFSAERLKGVDSTLKIQPAELGDSAVYLCASSLGLGLAGQETQYFGPGTRLLVL.

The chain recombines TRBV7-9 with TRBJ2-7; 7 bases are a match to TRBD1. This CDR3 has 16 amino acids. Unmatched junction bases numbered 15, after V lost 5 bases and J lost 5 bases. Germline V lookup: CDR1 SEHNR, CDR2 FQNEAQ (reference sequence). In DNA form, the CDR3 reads TGTGCCAGCAGCCCGACCCCCGGCCAGGGGGAGAACGAGCAGTACTTC. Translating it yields CASSPTPGQGENEQYF.

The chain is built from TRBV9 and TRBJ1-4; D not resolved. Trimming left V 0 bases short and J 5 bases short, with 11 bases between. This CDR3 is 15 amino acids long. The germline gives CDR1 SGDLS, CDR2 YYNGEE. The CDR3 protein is CASSVGGGLNEKLFF. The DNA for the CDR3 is TGTGCCAGCAGCGTAGGTGGTGGCTTGAATGAAAAACTGTTTTTT.

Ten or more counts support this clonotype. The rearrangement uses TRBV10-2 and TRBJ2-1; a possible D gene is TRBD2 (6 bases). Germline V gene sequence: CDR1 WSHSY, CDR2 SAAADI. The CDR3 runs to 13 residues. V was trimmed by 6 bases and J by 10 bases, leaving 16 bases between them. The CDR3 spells CASSRDWFGEQFF. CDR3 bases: TGCGCCAGCAGCCGGGACTGGTTCGGGGAGCAGTTCTTC.

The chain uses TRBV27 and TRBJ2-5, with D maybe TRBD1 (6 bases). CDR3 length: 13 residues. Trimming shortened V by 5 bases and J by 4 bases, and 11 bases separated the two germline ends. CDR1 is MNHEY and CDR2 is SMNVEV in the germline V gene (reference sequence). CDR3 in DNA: TGTGCCAGCAGTCCCAGGGGTTCAGAGACCCAGTACTTC. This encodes CASSPRGSETQYF.

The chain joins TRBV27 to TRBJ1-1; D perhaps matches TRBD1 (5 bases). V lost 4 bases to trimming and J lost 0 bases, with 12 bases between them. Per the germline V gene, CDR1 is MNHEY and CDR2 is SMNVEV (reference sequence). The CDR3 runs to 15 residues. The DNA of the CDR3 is TGTGCCAGCAGTTCGCTGACAGCCTTGAACACTGAAGCTTTCTTT. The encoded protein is CASSSLTALNTEAFF.

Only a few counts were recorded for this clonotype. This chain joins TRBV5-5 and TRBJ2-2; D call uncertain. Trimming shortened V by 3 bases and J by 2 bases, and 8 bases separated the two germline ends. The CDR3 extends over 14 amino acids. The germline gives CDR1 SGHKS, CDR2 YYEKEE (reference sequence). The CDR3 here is CASSSIINTGELFF. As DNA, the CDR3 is TGTGCCAGCAGCTCTATTATTAACACCGGGGAGCTGTTTTTT.

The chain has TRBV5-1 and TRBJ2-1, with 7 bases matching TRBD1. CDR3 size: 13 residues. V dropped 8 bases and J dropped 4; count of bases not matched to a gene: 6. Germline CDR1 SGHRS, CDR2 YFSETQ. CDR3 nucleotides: TGCGCCAGTGGAATGACAGGGTACAATGAGCAGTTCTTC. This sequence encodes CASGMTGYNEQFF.

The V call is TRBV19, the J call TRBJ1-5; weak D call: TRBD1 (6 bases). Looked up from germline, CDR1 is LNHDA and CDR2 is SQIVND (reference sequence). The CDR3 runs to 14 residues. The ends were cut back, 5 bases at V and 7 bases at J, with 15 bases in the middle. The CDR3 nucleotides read TGTGCCAGTAGTGACGCGCAGGGGTTCCAGCCCCAGCATTTT. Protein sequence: CASSDAQGFQPQHF.

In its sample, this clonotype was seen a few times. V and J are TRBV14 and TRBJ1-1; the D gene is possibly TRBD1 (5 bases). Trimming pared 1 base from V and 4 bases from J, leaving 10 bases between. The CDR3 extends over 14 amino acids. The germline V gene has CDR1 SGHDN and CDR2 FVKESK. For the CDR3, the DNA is TGTGCCAGCAGCCAAGCTTCGGGGGGCACTGAAGCTTTCTTT. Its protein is CASSQASGGTEAFF.